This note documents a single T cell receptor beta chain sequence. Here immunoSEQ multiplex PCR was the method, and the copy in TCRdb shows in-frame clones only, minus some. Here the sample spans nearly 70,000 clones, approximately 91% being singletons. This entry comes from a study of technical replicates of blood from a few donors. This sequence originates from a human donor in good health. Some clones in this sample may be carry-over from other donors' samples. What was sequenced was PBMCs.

CDR3 nucleotides: TGTGCCAGCAGTTTGGGGACAGGGTGGTTGGAGACCCAGTACTTC. Translation gives CASSLGTGWLETQYF. This rearrangement joins TRBV27 to TRBJ2-5, with 9 bases aligning to TRBD1. This CDR3 contains 15 residues. Germline V gives CDR1 MNHEY, CDR2 SMNVEV (reference sequence). V trimming: 3 bases; J trimming: 5 bases; junction bases outside the gene matches: 7.